This entry is about one T cell receptor (beta chain). The data stem from a study of CD8 T cells in Susac syndrome. The recently defined diagnostic criteria for definite or probable disease were met by the Susac syndrome patients. RNA, at roughly 0.45 to 1 ug, was reverse transcribed with random hexamers. TCRdb analysed the immunoSEQ multiplex PCR reads with MiXCR anew, one entry per CDR3 protein. The repertoire has some 97,000 distinct CDR3 sequences, about 95% of them found once; the top ten carry 0.3%. The ends lost 6 bases at V and 4 bases at J; junction bases unmatched: 12. In germline, CDR1 is MDHEN, CDR2 SYDVKM. The CDR3 is 15 amino acids.

This chain connects TRBV28 to TRBJ2-7; 7 bases fit TRBD2. Sequences were obtained from CD8+ T cells from PBMCs. The clonotype was recovered from a human donor with Susac syndrome. CDR3 residues: CASSRPPSGIYEQYF. The CDR3 DNA reads TGTGCCAGCAGCCGCCCCCCTAGCGGAATTTACGAGCAGTACTTC.